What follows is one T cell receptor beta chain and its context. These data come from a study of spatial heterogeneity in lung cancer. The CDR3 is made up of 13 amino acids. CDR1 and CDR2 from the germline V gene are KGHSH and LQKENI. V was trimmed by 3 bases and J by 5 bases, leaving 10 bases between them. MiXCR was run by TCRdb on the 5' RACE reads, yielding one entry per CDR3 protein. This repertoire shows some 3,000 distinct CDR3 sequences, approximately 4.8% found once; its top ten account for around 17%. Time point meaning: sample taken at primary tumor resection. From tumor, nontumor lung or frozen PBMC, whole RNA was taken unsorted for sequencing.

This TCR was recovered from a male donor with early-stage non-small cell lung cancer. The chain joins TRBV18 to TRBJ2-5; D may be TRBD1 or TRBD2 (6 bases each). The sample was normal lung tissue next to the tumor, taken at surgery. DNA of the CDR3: TGTGCCAGCTCACCGGGGGGCGACGAGACCCAGTACTTC. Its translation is CASSPGGDETQYF.